A single sample gave rise to the 30 T cell receptor beta chains below, sequenced in a study of T cells expressing NK-cell markers. Using the 5' RACE reads, TCRdb records one entry per CDR3 protein without DNA. The sample table sets out 200,000 to 300,000 distinct CDR3 sequences. Input material: blood T cells: a sorted CD56 or NKG2C T cell subset, CD4+ or CD8+ T cells, or bulk PBMC T cells (not recorded which). Source of these receptors: a young man in good health.

The chain couples TRBV12-3 or TRBV12-4 to TRBJ2-7. The CDR3 sequence is 13 residues long. The CDR3 sequence is CASSLIGNPEQYF.

The rearrangement links TRBV29-1 to TRBJ2-1; without DNA, the TCRdb call of TRBD1 cannot be checked. CDR1 is SQVTM and CDR2 is ANQGSEA in the germline V gene. This CDR3 spans 14 amino acids. CDR3: CSVAPRTPYNEQFF.

The chain carries TRBV12-3 or TRBV12-4 and TRBJ1-2; the TCRdb call, TRBD1, lacks DNA for checking. The CDR3 sequence is 13 residues long. The CDR3: CASKTGGGYGYTF.

CDR3 region: CASSPRGLDYEQYF. V usage is TRBV18 and J usage is TRBJ2-7; there is no DNA to check the TCRdb D call of TRBD2. The length of the CDR3 is 14 residues. Germline lookup yields CDR1 KGHSH and CDR2 LQKENI.

The chain recombines TRBV11-3 with TRBJ2-6; TCRdb proposes TRBD1, but this gene call is untestable without DNA. The CDR3 covers 16 residues. Germline assignment: CDR1 SGHNT and CDR2 YENEEA. The CDR3: CASSKPGSSGANVLTF.

This sequence joins TRBV20-1 and TRBJ1-5; without DNA, the TCRdb call of TRBD1 cannot be checked. This CDR3 region has 14 residues. CDR1 is DFQATT, CDR2 SNEGSKA, per germline (reference sequence). CDR3 protein: CSVNPGQGSQPQHF.

The CDR3 here is CSVEVKGFVTEAFF. The chain carries TRBV29-1 and TRBJ1-1. Germline V gene sequence: CDR1 SQVTM, CDR2 ANQGSEA. The length of the CDR3 is 14 residues.

The chain uses TRBV6-1 and TRBJ2-1; lacking DNA, the TRBD2 call made by TCRdb goes unchecked. The CDR3 covers 16 residues. Germline CDR1 and CDR2: MNHNS and SASEGT. The chain's CDR3 is CASSPRLAGVMNEQFF.

The V call is TRBV15, the J call TRBJ2-5; no DNA is available, so the TRBD2 call from TCRdb remains unchecked. The V gene's germline CDR1 is LNHNV and CDR2 YYDKDF (reference sequence). The CDR3 has 12 amino acids. The CDR3 reads CATSRWDYRQYF.

The chain recombines TRBV12-3 or TRBV12-4 with TRBJ2-7; the TRBD2 assignment by TCRdb is unverifiable without DNA. The CDR3 sequence is 16 residues long. CDR3 amino acids: CASSLGGRAPSYEQYF.

V and J are TRBV5-1 and TRBJ2-3; with no DNA, the TCRdb D assignment of TRBD2 cannot be verified. The CDR3 is made up of 18 amino acids. CDR1 SGHRS and CDR2 YFSETQ come from the germline V gene. CDR3 residues: CASSLAPSGVASTDTQYF.

CDR3 loop: CASSPLTVTYEQYF. The genes are TRBV19 and TRBJ2-7; without DNA, the TCRdb call of TRBD2 cannot be checked. CDR1 LNHDA and CDR2 SQIVND come from the germline V gene (reference sequence). CDR3 size: 14 residues.

V gene TRBV5-1 combines with J gene TRBJ2-2. CDR1 and CDR2 from the germline V gene are SGHRS and YFSETQ. The CDR3 covers 15 residues. CDR3 loop: CASCLSSAVTGELFF.

This CDR3 reads CSVVGTGLNQPQHF. The chain combines TRBV29-1 with TRBJ1-5; with no DNA, the TCRdb D assignment of TRBD1 cannot be verified. The CDR3 sequence is 14 residues long. CDR1 and CDR2 (germline): SQVTM, ANQGSEA.

The chain recombines TRBV4-3 with TRBJ2-1; TCRdb reports TRBD2, a call that lacks DNA to check it against. CDR1 is LGHNA and CDR2 is YSLEER in the germline V gene. This CDR3 has 14 amino acids. CDR3 amino acids: CASGQGRENYEQFF.

This chain links TRBV3-1 with TRBJ1-2; without DNA, the TCRdb call of TRBD1 cannot be checked. CDR1 is LGHDT, CDR2 YNNKEL, per germline (reference sequence). CDR3 length: 16 residues. CDR3: CASSQVVGQGNYGYTF. The full variable domain, completed using reference TRBV3-1 and TRBJ1-2, is DTAVSQTPKYLVTQMGNDKSIKCEQNLGHDTMYWYKQDSKKFLKIMFSYNNKELIINETVPNRFSPKSPDKAHLNLHINSLELGDSAVYFCASSQVVGQGNYGYTFGSGTRLTVV.

V is TRBV29-1 and J is TRBJ2-1; absent DNA, TCRdb's TRBD1 call cannot be checked. Germline-derived CDR1 and CDR2 are SQVTM and ANQGSEA. The CDR3 loop spans 14 amino acids. CDR3 amino acids: CSLGRGKKHNEQFF.

The gene calls are TRBV7-2 and TRBJ2-2; the TCRdb D gene call, TRBD2, has no DNA to confirm it. The CDR3 sequence is 18 residues long. CDR1 is SGHTA and CDR2 is FQGNSA in the germline V gene. CDR3: CASSLAVVGPTWSGELFF.

The V and J genes are TRBV4-1 and TRBJ2-5. The length of the CDR3 is 13 residues. Germline-derived CDR1 and CDR2 are MGHRA and YSYEKL. CDR3 sequence reads: CASSQGLWDTQYF.

The V and J genes are TRBV12-3 or TRBV12-4 and TRBJ2-3; TCRdb proposes TRBD1, but this gene call is untestable without DNA. This CDR3 has 15 amino acids. This CDR3 reads CASSGGTALTDTQYF.

The chain carries TRBV6-5 and TRBJ2-3. The germline V gene encodes CDR1 MNHEY and CDR2 SVGAGI. The CDR3 is 14 residues long. The CDR3 sequence is CASSYKRFTDTQYF.

The chain combines TRBV20-1 with TRBJ2-7; TCRdb names TRBD1, which stays unverified in the absence of DNA. Germline CDR1 reads DFQATT; CDR2 reads SNEGSKA (reference sequence). The CDR3 runs to 15 residues. The CDR3 sequence is CSAREPGHRYIEQYF.

J is TRBJ2-3 and V is TRBV4-2; TCRdb reports TRBD2, a call that lacks DNA to check it against. Germline CDR1 and CDR2: LGHNA and YNFKEQ. The CDR3 runs to 14 residues. The CDR3 here is CASSQVGGTDTQYF.

The chain links TRBV10-3 to TRBJ2-1; as DNA is missing, the TRBD1 call by TCRdb cannot be tested. Germline lookup yields CDR1 ENHRY and CDR2 SYGVKD. The CDR3 consists of 18 residues. The CDR3 here is CAISESKGDLGTPKEQFF.

The CDR3 sequence is CASSKVGRGSSPLHF. V is TRBV21-1 and J is TRBJ1-6; TCRdb outputs TRBD1, but without DNA this stays unchecked. TRBV21-1 is flagged as a pseudogene. CDR3 length: 15 residues.

This chain joins TRBV20-1 and TRBJ1-3. The CDR3 has 11 amino acids. Per the germline V gene, CDR1 is DFQATT and CDR2 is SNEGSKA (reference sequence). The CDR3: CSARDLDTIYF.

This rearrangement joins TRBV28 to TRBJ2-7; TCRdb proposes TRBD1, but this gene call is untestable without DNA. The CDR3 loop spans 15 amino acids. Germline V gives CDR1 MDHEN, CDR2 SYDVKM. The chain's CDR3 is CASSLLGGPSYEQYF.

The chain is built from TRBV15 and TRBJ1-2; TCRdb lists TRBD1, though no DNA is available to test this call. CDR3 length: 15 residues. CDR1 is LNHNV, CDR2 YYDKDF, per germline (reference sequence). Here the CDR3 reads CATSTAAGKTYGYTF.

V usage is TRBV19 and J usage is TRBJ1-5; TCRdb picks TRBD1, but there is no DNA to check that call. Germline-derived CDR1 and CDR2 are LNHDA and SQIVND (reference sequence). This CDR3 has 14 residues. This chain's CDR3 is CASSPTGGVQPQHF.

This sequence joins TRBV10-3 and TRBJ2-7; TCRdb reports TRBD1, a call that lacks DNA to check it against. The germline V gene encodes CDR1 ENHRY and CDR2 SYGVKD. The CDR3 is 12 residues long. The CDR3 here is CASTGAFDEQYF.